This TCR beta chain was sequenced in a study of blood T cell repertoires in COVID-19. Study summary: The United States, Italy and Spain provided the acute and convalescent COVID-19 samples. Sources were T cells, B-cell-depleted T cells, or PBMCs; the material itself was cDNA or gDNA.

As processed by the authors: Estimation of nucleated cell counts was performed using reference gene primer amplification. Assay used: immunoSEQ multiplex PCR; TCRdb lists only in-frame clones, some missing. That table is the source of V, J and clone size, and D and trimming were worked out from the DNA. This table holds around 82,000 clones, 90% found once. The sequencing sample was made of peripheral blood. The sequence was collected from a human donor in a cohort sampled during active COVID-19.

CDR3 in amino acids: CASSRVSDRANYGYTF. In DNA form, the CDR3 reads TGTGCCAGCAGCAGGGTCTCGGACAGGGCTAACTATGGCTACACCTTC. This chain connects TRBV5-8 to TRBJ1-2; 8 bases fit TRBD1. The CDR3 loop spans 16 amino acids. The trim removed 4 bases at V and 0 bases at J, leaving 8 bases unmatched. From germline, CDR1 is SGHTS and CDR2 YDEGEE.